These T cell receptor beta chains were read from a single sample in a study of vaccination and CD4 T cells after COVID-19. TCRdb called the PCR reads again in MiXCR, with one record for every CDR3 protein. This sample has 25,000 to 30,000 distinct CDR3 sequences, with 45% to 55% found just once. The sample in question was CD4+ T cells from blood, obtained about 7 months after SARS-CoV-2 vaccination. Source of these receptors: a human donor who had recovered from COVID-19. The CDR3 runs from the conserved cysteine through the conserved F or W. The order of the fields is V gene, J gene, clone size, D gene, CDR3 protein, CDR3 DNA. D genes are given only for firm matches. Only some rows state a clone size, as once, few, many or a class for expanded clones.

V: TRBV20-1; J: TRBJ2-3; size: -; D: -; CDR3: CSASSASSTDTQYF; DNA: TGCAGTGCTAGTTCAGCTTCTAGCACAGATACGCAGTATTTT
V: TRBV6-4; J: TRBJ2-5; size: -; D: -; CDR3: CASSVQETQYF; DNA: TGTGCCAGCAGTGTACAAGAGACCCAGTACTTC
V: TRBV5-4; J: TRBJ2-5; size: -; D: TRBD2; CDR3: CASSRPSGYQETQYF; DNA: TGTGCCAGCAGCAGACCTAGCGGCTACCAAGAGACCCAGTACTTC
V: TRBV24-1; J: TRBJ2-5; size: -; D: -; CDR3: CATSDGTEETQYF; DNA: TGTGCCACCAGTGATGGGACTGAAGAGACCCAGTACTTC
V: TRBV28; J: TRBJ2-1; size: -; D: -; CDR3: CASSLGASSYNEQFF; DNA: TGTGCCAGCAGTTTAGGGGCAAGCTCCTACAATGAGCAGTTCTTC
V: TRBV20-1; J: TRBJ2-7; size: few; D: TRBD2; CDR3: CSAPSGSSYEQYF; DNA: TGCAGTGCCCCTAGCGGGAGCTCCTACGAGCAGTACTTC
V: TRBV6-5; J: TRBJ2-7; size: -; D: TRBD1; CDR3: CASSYSNRGRYEQYF; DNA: TGTGCCAGCAGTTACTCGAACAGGGGTAGATACGAGCAGTACTTC
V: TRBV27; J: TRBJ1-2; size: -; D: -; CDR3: CASSLRGYTF; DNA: TGTGCCAGCAGTCTTCGGGGCTACACCTTC
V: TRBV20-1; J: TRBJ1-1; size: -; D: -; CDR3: CSAVEGGWTEAFF; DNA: TGCAGTGCCGTGGAGGGGGGATGGACTGAAGCTTTCTTT
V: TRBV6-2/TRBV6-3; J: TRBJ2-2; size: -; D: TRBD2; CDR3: CASSSSGEHGELSF; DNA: TGTGCCAGCAGTTCTAGCGGGGAACACGGGGAGCTGTCTTTT